Shown below are 24 T cell receptor beta chains from a single sample sequenced in a study of CD8 T cells in acute hepatitis C reinfection. The time point is: naive CD8 control sorted from an acute-time-point sample. The assay was immunoSEQ multiplex PCR, and TCRdb's table has in-frame clones only and misses some. The sample has about 38,000 clones, 80% to 90% seen once. What was sequenced was naive CD8+ T cells from PBMCs. The receptors stem from a woman aged 18-35 years who spontaneously cleared hepatitis C infection.

This chain connects TRBV13 to TRBJ2-1; 11 bases match TRBD2. This CDR3 contains 19 residues. With V trimmed by 5 bases and J by 1 base, 13 bases remained unmatched. CDR1 is PRHDT and CDR2 is FYEKMQ in the germline V gene (reference sequence). CDR3: CASSPGTSGTKGSYNEQFF. CDR3 in DNA: TGTGCCAGCAGCCCCGGGACTAGCGGAACTAAAGGGTCCTACAATGAGCAGTTCTTC.

The chain combines TRBV11-2 with TRBJ2-7; TRBD1 agrees at 8 bases. From germline, CDR1 is SGHAT and CDR2 FQNNGV. This CDR3 spans 16 amino acids. With V trimmed by 5 bases and J by 2 bases, 11 bases remained unmatched. The CDR3 bases are TGTGCCAGCAGCCTACCGACAGGGGTCCTCACCTACGAGCAGTACTTC. It encodes CASSLPTGVLTYEQYF.

This chain links TRBV10-3 with TRBJ2-5; 9 bases map to TRBD1. The CDR3 spans 14 residues. The trim removed 7 bases at V and 5 bases at J, leaving 8 bases unmatched. From germline, CDR1 is ENHRY and CDR2 SYGVKD. The CDR3 loop reads CAITETGGMETQYF. Here the CDR3 DNA reads TGTGCCATCACGGAGACAGGGGGTATGGAGACCCAGTACTTC.

Turning to this clone: In the same sample, other DNA sequences code for this CDR3. The V and J genes are TRBV6-5 and TRBJ1-4; D is uncertain. Germline values: CDR1 MNHEY, CDR2 SVGAGI. CDR3 length equals 14 residues. V lost 4 bases, J lost 6 bases, and 12 bases lay in between. This CDR3 is CASSLSSLDEKLFF. The CDR3 nucleotides read TGTGCCAGCAGTTTGTCTTCCCTGGATGAAAAACTGTTTTTT.

The chain employs TRBV5-1 and TRBJ2-7; TRBD2 matches at 14 bases. Germline values: CDR1 SGHRS, CDR2 YFSETQ. V gave up 4 bases and J gave up 5 bases; unmatched junction bases: 5. The CDR3 is 15 amino acids. The CDR3 DNA is TGCGCCAGCAGCGTAGGGACTAGCGGGAGTCACGAGCAGTACTTC. Amino acid sequence: CASSVGTSGSHEQYF.

The rearrangement links TRBV19 to TRBJ2-3; 7 bases line up with TRBD2. Germline V gene lookup returns CDR1 LNHDA and CDR2 SQIVND (reference sequence). This CDR3 spans 15 amino acids. V lost 8 bases and J lost 0; bases outside the gene matches: 8. Here the CDR3 reads CASSQLASSTDTQYF. CDR3 DNA sequence: TGTGCCAGTTCGCAACTAGCGTCTAGCACAGATACGCAGTATTTT.

This clone has just a few counts. The genes are TRBV2 and TRBJ1-2; TRBD1 matches 9 bases. Germline lookup yields CDR1 SNHLY and CDR2 FYNNEI. The junction had 19 bases not matched to a gene; V was cut back by 10 bases and J by 7 bases. This CDR3 contains 16 residues. For the CDR3, the DNA is TGTGCCATTGGGCCCCGGACAGGGGTACTCGTTCGTGGCTACACCTTC. As protein: CAIGPRTGVLVRGYTF.

The chain is built from TRBV5-5 and TRBJ1-2, with 9 bases lining up with TRBD1. Trimming removed 3 bases from V and 4 bases from J; junction bases left unmatched: 10. CDR3 length: 16 amino acids. The germline V gene encodes CDR1 SGHKS and CDR2 YYEKEE (reference sequence). The CDR3, as DNA: TGTGCCAGCAGCTCAAATTCCGGGACAGGGATCTATGGCTACACCTTC. Its protein product is CASSSNSGTGIYGYTF.

The J gene is TRBJ2-1, the V gene TRBV9; TRBD2 aligns across 12 bases. Germline CDR1 and CDR2: SGDLS and YYNGEE. The CDR3 contains 21 residues. V lost 1 base to trimming and J lost 8 bases; unmatched junction nucleotides: 22. CDR3: CASSVWSGGASGRASLHEQFF. The DNA for the CDR3 is TGTGCCAGCAGCGTATGGTCGGGGGGAGCTAGCGGGAGGGCGAGTCTTCATGAGCAGTTCTTC.

This clone was seen just once. V is TRBV2 and J is TRBJ2-3; D gene ambiguous. The CDR3 length is 18 residues. CDR1 SNHLY and CDR2 FYNNEI come from the germline V gene. Between the trimmed V and J ends, which lost 0 bases and 2 bases, there was a span of 18 bases. CDR3 sequence reads: CASSEASSGPKLTDTQYF. In nucleotides, the CDR3 is TGTGCCAGCAGTGAAGCGAGTTCAGGACCAAAACTCACAGATACGCAGTATTTT.

This chain connects TRBV6-5 to TRBJ1-3; the D gene is possibly TRBD1 (5 bases). Trimming left V 0 bases short and J 2 bases short, with 11 bases between. Germline CDR1 is MNHEY and CDR2 is SVGAGI. The CDR3 consists of 16 residues. The CDR3 DNA follows: TGTGCCAGCAGTTACTCGATAGGGGCAGCTGGAAACACCATATATTTT. Protein sequence: CASSYSIGAAGNTIYF.

The chain carries TRBV27 and TRBJ2-1; 7 positions match TRBD2. V lost 4 bases to trimming and J lost 6 bases; unmatched junction nucleotides: 6. Germline CDR1 MNHEY, CDR2 SMNVEV (reference sequence). CDR3 length: 14 residues. This CDR3 is CASSSGGFSNEQFF. Here the CDR3 DNA reads TGTGCCAGCAGTTCCGGGGGGTTTAGCAATGAGCAGTTCTTC.

This chain joins TRBV10-1 and TRBJ2-7; D is undetermined. The V gene's germline CDR1 is WNHNN and CDR2 SYGVQD (reference sequence). The V end was cut by 0 bases, the J end by 0 bases, with 0 bases between. The CDR3 runs 12 residues. The CDR3 spells CASSESSYEQYF. The CDR3 nucleotides are TGCGCCAGCAGTGAGTCCTCCTACGAGCAGTACTTC.

The chain has TRBV6-1 and TRBJ2-7; 7 nucleotides agree with TRBD2. Germline V gene sequence: CDR1 MNHNS, CDR2 SASEGT. Losses at the gene ends were 6 bases for V and 9 bases for J; bases not matched to a gene: 14. The CDR3 sequence is 14 residues long. CDR3 loop: CASRSRDYAIGQYF. The CDR3 bases are TGTGCCAGCAGAAGCCGGGACTACGCAATCGGGCAGTACTTC.

This chain links TRBV7-8 with TRBJ1-1; TRBD1 agrees at 8 bases. This CDR3 has 16 residues. V lost 2 bases to trimming and J lost 3 bases; unmatched junction nucleotides: 8. From germline, CDR1 is SGHVS and CDR2 FQNEAQ. The CDR3 reads CASSLFPGQEDTEAFF. In nucleotides, the CDR3 is TGTGCCAGCAGCTTATTTCCGGGACAGGAGGACACTGAAGCTTTCTTT. Based on the CDR3 plus reference TRBV7-8 and TRBJ1-1, the full variable domain is GAGVSQSPRYKVAKRGQDVALRCDPISGHVSLFWYQQALGQGPEFLTYFQNEAQLDKSGLPSDRFFAERPEGSVSTLKIQRTQQEDSAVYLCASSLFPGQEDTEAFFGQGTRLTVV.

The chain joins TRBV7-9 to TRBJ1-2; 10 bases agree with TRBD1. Germline CDR1 is SEHNR and CDR2 is FQNEAQ (reference sequence). Trimming cost V 5 bases and J 3 bases; bases outside gene matches: 12. The CDR3 length is 17 residues. CDR3 sequence (DNA): TGTGCCAGCAGCGCAAGACAGGGGGCGTCGGGATACTATGGCTACACCTTC. As protein: CASSARQGASGYYGYTF.

This clone was recorded once. CDR3 sequence: CSVATGGYEAFF. CDR3 coding DNA: TGCAGCGTTGCCACAGGGGGGTACGAAGCTTTCTTT. The chain carries TRBV29-1 and TRBJ1-1; 8 positions agree with TRBD1. V shed 4 bases and J 8 bases; nucleotides not matched to a gene: 6. Per the germline V gene, CDR1 is SQVTM and CDR2 is ANQGSEA. This CDR3 is built from 12 residues.

The count of this clone is one. The V and J genes are TRBV4-2 and TRBJ2-2, with D unresolved. The CDR3 contains 16 residues. The V gene's germline CDR1 is LGHNA and CDR2 YNFKEQ. V lost 3 bases, J lost 2 bases, and 13 bases lay in between. The CDR3 protein is CASSHPTEYNTGELFF. The CDR3 nucleotides read TGTGCCAGCAGCCACCCCACAGAGTACAACACCGGGGAGCTGTTTTTT.

This chain links TRBV5-1 with TRBJ2-1; 9 nucleotides agree with TRBD1. CDR3 length: 15 residues. With V trimmed by 0 bases and J by 4 bases, 2 bases remained unmatched. The germline V gene has CDR1 SGHRS and CDR2 YFSETQ. CDR3 in DNA: TGCGCCAGCAGCTTGGAGGGACAGGGTTACAATGAGCAGTTCTTC. The encoded protein is CASSLEGQGYNEQFF.

The chain is built from TRBV5-6 and TRBJ2-3, with 11 positions matching TRBD2. The germline V gene encodes CDR1 SGHDT and CDR2 YYEEEE. The ends lost 3 bases at V and 5 bases at J; junction bases unmatched: 8. The CDR3 extends over 16 amino acids. DNA for the CDR3: TGTGCCAGCAGCTCGGTGCTAGCGGGAGGTGGAGATACGCAGTATTTT. Translation: CASSSVLAGGGDTQYF.

The CDR3 loop is CASSTPGTGDLWNYEQYF. The CDR3, as DNA: TGTGCCAGCAGCACACCGGGGACAGGGGACCTATGGAACTACGAGCAGTACTTC. This chain uses TRBV7-9 with TRBJ2-7, with 10 bases identical to TRBD1. In germline, CDR1 is SEHNR, CDR2 FQNEAQ (reference sequence). V shed 5 bases, J shed 3 bases, and the junction held 16 bases outside the gene matches. This CDR3 contains 18 residues.

The V call is TRBV30, the J call TRBJ2-2; D unresolved. Looked up from germline, CDR1 is GTSNPN and CDR2 is SVGIG (reference sequence). V was shortened by 7 bases and J by 0 bases, with 3 bases between the two germline ends. CDR3 size: 11 residues. The CDR3 loop reads CAYSNTGELFF. The CDR3 DNA follows: TGTGCCTATTCGAACACCGGGGAGCTGTTTTTT. The full variable domain, completed using reference TRBV30 and TRBJ2-2, is SQTIHQWPATLVQPVGSPLSLECTVEGTSNPNLYWYRQAAGRGLQLLFYSVGIGQISSEVPQNLSASRPQDRQFILSSKKLLLSDSGFYLCAYSNTGELFFGEGSRLTVL.

The chain carries TRBV19 and TRBJ1-1; 8 bases are shared with TRBD1. The CDR3 totals 14 residues. The germline gives CDR1 LNHDA, CDR2 SQIVND (reference sequence). V dropped 6 bases and J dropped 4; count of bases not matched to a gene: 7. The CDR3 loop reads CASRWTGIGTEAFF. The CDR3 DNA sequence: TGTGCCAGTAGATGGACAGGGATTGGCACTGAAGCTTTCTTT.

The V gene is TRBV30, the J gene TRBJ1-2; D is undetermined. CDR1 and CDR2 (germline): GTSNPN, SVGIG (reference sequence). With 1 base removed from V and 8 bases from J, the gap between germline ends came to 8 bases. The CDR3 sequence is 11 residues long. In DNA form, the CDR3 reads TGTGCCTGGAGTGATGGTGGCGGCTACACCTTC. Residues: CAWSDGGGYTF.